The 23 T cell receptor beta chains below all came from one sample that was sequenced in a study of T cells in women clearing cervical HPV infection. Generated by immunoSEQ multiplex PCR, the TCRdb table keeps only in-frame clones and is missing some. The table for this sample gives roughly 30,000 clones. The specimen sequenced was blood buffy coat. These receptors were collected from a woman between 18 and 70 years old with a cervical HPV16 infection that either progressed to CIN3+ or cleared (not recorded which).

Turning to this clone: The read comes to an end 3 residues before the CDR3 does, leaving the germline J gene to fill in the end. The chain employs TRBV7-9 and TRBJ1-1; TRBD1 matches 8 bases. Germline lookup yields CDR1 SEHNR and CDR2 FQNEAQ (reference sequence). This CDR3 has 14 amino acids. The CDR3 bases that were read are TGTGCCAGCAACCCCACAGGGGGTCCCACACTG. Its translation: CASNPTGGPTL. Given in full, the CDR3 is CASNPTGGPTLAFF.

Concerning this clone: Coverage ceases 3 residues before the CDR3 finishes, and the germline J gene fills in the end. The chain couples TRBV28 to TRBJ1-1, with 9 bases matching TRBD1. V lost 4 bases to trimming and J lost 4 bases; unmatched junction nucleotides: 7. This CDR3 has 15 residues. The V gene's germline CDR1 is MDHEN and CDR2 SYDVKM. The sequenced part of the CDR3 DNA is TGTGCCAGCAGTTCAACAGGGGGCTACGTCACTGAA. This encodes CASSSTGGYVTE. The full CDR3 protein is CASSSTGGYVTEAFF.

Incomplete CDR3 DNA: TGTGCCAGCAGCCCACTCTTGGGACAGGGCCATCAGCCC. Translation gives CASSPLLGQGHQP. The CDR3 in its entirety is CASSPLLGQGHQPQHF. This chain links TRBV2 with TRBJ1-5, with 9 bases lining up with TRBD1. The read finishes 3 residues shy of the CDR3 end, and the germline J gene is used to complete it. V lost 6 bases and J lost 5; bases outside the gene matches: 11. The CDR3 has 16 amino acids. Germline V lookup: CDR1 SNHLY, CDR2 FYNNEI.

Of note for this clone: Read data end 3 residues before the CDR3 end; the end is taken from the germline J gene. The genes are TRBV9 and TRBJ2-3; 8 bases map to TRBD2. CDR3 length: 16 amino acids. Germline lookup yields CDR1 SGDLS and CDR2 YYNGEE. The V segment lost 3 bases and the J segment 1 base; nucleotides outside the gene matches: 7. The CDR3 reads CASSEYRGGRTDTQYF. Incomplete CDR3 DNA: TGTGCCAGCAGCGAATATCGGGGGGGGCGCACAGATACG.

On this clone: The sequenced fragment ends 3 residues before the CDR3 boundary, so the rest is inferred from the germline J gene. The V and J genes are TRBV7-3 and TRBJ2-1; a possible D gene is TRBD2 (6 bases). Germline CDR1 and CDR2: SGHTA and FQGTGA. The CDR3 length is 15 residues. Trimming removed 5 bases at V and 4 bases at J, with 15 bases between. Partial CDR3 DNA: TGTGCCAGCAGCCCTGGTGGCGGGATTTACAATGAG. Protein product: CASSPGGGIYNE. The entire CDR3 sequence reads CASSPGGGIYNEQFF.

Concerning this clone: The junction departs from germline at one end; a sequencing error may be responsible. The read halts 3 residues ahead of the CDR3 end, with the missing end drawn from the germline J gene. Within the sample, other DNA sequences also encode this same CDR3. This rearrangement joins TRBV30 to TRBJ1-3; D gene ambiguous. Germline V CDR1 and CDR2: GTSNPN, SVGIG (reference sequence). This CDR3 region has 14 residues. The covered CDR3 bases are TGTGCCTGGATCACCCCGGGGTCTGGAAACACG. It encodes CAWITPGSGNT. The full CDR3 is CAWITPGSGNTIYF.

In the case of this clone: The DNA ends 3 residues before the CDR3 does, and the rest of the CDR3 is filled in from the germline J gene. The chain joins TRBV23-1 to TRBJ1-2; perhaps TRBD1 as D (5 bases). TRBV23-1 is marked as an open reading frame, function uncertain. This CDR3 is 13 amino acids long. The CDR3 DNA, read in part, is TGCGCCAGCAGTCAATCGAGGGGCCATGAC. It yields the protein CASSQSRGHD. The CDR3 in full is CASSQSRGHDYTF.

A remark on this clone: The CDR3 end lies 3 residues beyond the end of the read and is filled in from the germline J gene. The rearrangement links TRBV29-1 to TRBJ1-1; D is undetermined. The length of the CDR3 is 13 residues. Germline V CDR1 and CDR2: SQVTM, ANQGSEA. V lost 2 bases and J lost 1, with 8 bases in between. The CDR3 sequence is CSVEPYSNTEAFF. Partial CDR3 DNA: TGCAGCGTTGAACCTTATTCGAACACTGAA.

A word on this clone: The sequenced fragment ends 3 residues before the CDR3 boundary, so the rest is inferred from the germline J gene. The chain has TRBV2 and TRBJ2-5; 8 bases line up with TRBD2. Germline V gene sequence: CDR1 SNHLY, CDR2 FYNNEI. This CDR3 region has 14 residues. With 8 bases clipped from V and 5 bases from J, the junction kept 10 bases outside the gene matches. Here the CDR3 reads CASRGGGHGETQYF. The CDR3 DNA, read in part, is TGTGCCAGCCGGGGCGGGGGGCATGGGGAGACC.

For this clone: Coverage ceases 3 residues before the CDR3 finishes, and the germline J gene fills in the end. The rearrangement uses TRBV11-2 and TRBJ2-1; D is uncertain. This CDR3 has 13 residues. V was clipped by 0 bases and J by 6 bases, with 6 bases between them. Germline V gives CDR1 SGHAT, CDR2 FQNNGV. CDR3 DNA (partial): TGTGCCAGCAGCTTAGAGGCCTTCAATGAG. This translates into CASSLEAFNE. Given in full, the CDR3 is CASSLEAFNEQFF.

In regard to this clone: The CDR3 end lies 3 residues beyond the end of the read and is filled in from the germline J gene. This sequence joins TRBV7-9 and TRBJ2-6; D is uncertain. The V end was cut by 5 bases, the J end by 1 base, with 6 bases between. This CDR3 has 14 amino acids. CDR1 and CDR2 (germline): SEHNR, FQNEAQ (reference sequence). The CDR3 is CASSPLSGANVLTF. CDR3 DNA, as far as it was read: TGTGCCAGCAGCCCCCTATCTGGGGCCAACGTC. Full variable domain (remainder filled in from reference TRBV7-9 and TRBJ2-6): DTGVSQNPRHKITKRGQNVTFRCDPISEHNRLYWYRQTLGQGPEFLTYFQNEAQLEKSRLLSDRFSAERPKGSFSTLEIQRTEQGDSAMYLCASSPLSGANVLTFGAGSRLTVL.

As regards this clone: The CDR3 goes on 3 residues after the read ends, and that part is filled in from the germline J gene. The chain links TRBV5-1 to TRBJ1-5, with D uncertain. V was clipped by 4 bases and J by 4 bases, with 12 bases between them. Germline V gene data show CDR1 as SGHRS and CDR2 as YFSETQ. The CDR3 is 14 amino acids. CDR3 bases read: TGCGCCAGCAGCCCCGGACTGATTAATCAGCCC. Its translation: CASSPGLINQP. Given in full, the CDR3 is CASSPGLINQPQHF.

As concerns this clone: The read ends 3 residues before the CDR3 terminus; that terminus is restored from the germline J gene. This rearrangement joins TRBV19 to TRBJ2-4; tentatively, D is TRBD1 (6 bases). Germline values: CDR1 LNHDA, CDR2 SQIVND (reference sequence). The CDR3 consists of 15 residues. The CDR3 bases that were read are TGTGCCAGTAGTATAGTTCGGACAGACAATCAGCCT. Translating it yields CASSIVRTDNQP. The entire CDR3 reads CASSIVRTDNQPQYF.

CDR3 DNA (partial): TGTGCCAGCTCACCACCGGGACTAGCGACCTACGAG. Protein sequence: CASSPPGLATYE. The full CDR3 reads CASSPPGLATYEQYF. The rearrangement links TRBV18 to TRBJ2-7; 10 bases match TRBD2. Read coverage stops 3 residues before the CDR3 terminus; the germline J gene supplies the remainder. The CDR3 consists of 15 residues. The junction had 1 base not matched to a gene; V was cut back by 0 bases and J by 2 bases. CDR1 is KGHSH, CDR2 LQKENI, per germline.

Details on this clone: The read is 3 residues too short to cover the CDR3 end, so that end is filled in from the germline J gene. The genes are TRBV20-1 and TRBJ2-3; 9 positions match TRBD2. Germline V CDR1 and CDR2: DFQATT, SNEGSKA (reference sequence). This CDR3 is 13 amino acids long. The CDR3: CSASRAGGETQYF. CDR3 DNA, as far as it was read: TGCAGTGCTAGTAGGGCGGGGGGGGAGACG.

Points on this clone: The read ends 3 residues before the CDR3 terminus; that terminus is restored from the germline J gene. This chain uses TRBV18 with TRBJ1-2; no firm D call. The CDR3 covers 15 residues. CDR1 KGHSH and CDR2 LQKENI come from the germline V gene. The CDR3: CASSQTSGVNNDYTF. CDR3 bases read: TGTGCCAGCTCACAGACTAGCGGGGTCAACAATGAC. Full variable domain (missing parts from reference TRBV18 and TRBJ1-2): NAGVMQNPRHLVRRRGQEARLRCSPMKGHSHVYWYRQLPEEGLKFMVYLQKENIIDESGMPKERFSAEFPKEGPSILRIQQVVRGDSAAYFCASSQTSGVNNDYTFGSGTRLTVV.

The chain's CDR3 is CASSYFGRETQYF. Partial CDR3 DNA: TGTGCCAGCAGTTACTTCGGCAGGGAGACG. V is TRBV6-2 or TRBV6-3 and J is TRBJ2-3; tentatively, D is TRBD1 or TRBD2 (5 bases each). The read comes to an end 3 residues before the CDR3 does, leaving the germline J gene to fill in the end. CDR1 and CDR2 from the germline V gene are MNHEY and SVGEGT. The CDR3 consists of 13 residues.

A word on this clone: The CDR3 extends 3 residues past the end of the read, so its final part is completed from the germline J gene. V and J are TRBV7-3 and TRBJ1-1; the D is unclear. Germline lookup yields CDR1 SGHTA and CDR2 FQGTGA. CDR3 length: 13 amino acids. With 5 bases removed from V and 3 bases from J, the gap between germline ends came to 10 bases. CDR3 region: CASSHLPDTEAFF. The DNA read from the CDR3 is TGTGCCAGCAGCCACCTCCCGGACACTGAA.

Of note for this clone: Read coverage stops 3 residues before the CDR3 terminus; the germline J gene supplies the remainder. The chain carries TRBV20-1 and TRBJ1-2; no clear D gene. CDR1 is DFQATT, CDR2 SNEGSKA, per germline (reference sequence). V shed 2 bases and J shed 4 bases, with 14 bases lying between them. The CDR3 covers 14 residues. The CDR3 region is CSARSDDLFYGYTF. The sequenced part of the CDR3 DNA is TGCAGTGCTAGAAGCGACGATTTGTTCTATGGC.

A remark on this clone: Read data end 3 residues before the CDR3 end; the end is taken from the germline J gene. V gene TRBV7-9 combines with J gene TRBJ2-1; D may be TRBD2 (6 bases). The CDR3 is 14 residues long. The germline V gene has CDR1 SEHNR and CDR2 FQNEAQ (reference sequence). V gave up 5 bases and J gave up 3 bases, with 11 bases separating them. The CDR3 bases that were read are TGTGCCAGCAGCCATACTAGCTTCTACAATGAG. This codes for CASSHTSFYNE. The full CDR3 is CASSHTSFYNEQFF.

With respect to this clone: The read gets to within 3 residues of the CDR3 end, and the germline J gene fills in the rest. This chain joins TRBV2 and TRBJ1-2; D is uncertain. CDR3 length: 14 residues. Germline CDR1 reads SNHLY; CDR2 reads FYNNEI. Trimming pared 0 bases from V and 4 bases from J, leaving 9 bases between. The CDR3 bases that were read are TGTGCCAGCAGTGAAGCCCGGTACGGCTATGGC. The encoded protein is CASSEARYGYG. The full CDR3 protein is CASSEARYGYGYTF.

A remark on this clone: The CDR3 end lies 3 residues beyond the end of the read and is filled in from the germline J gene. The chain is built from TRBV9 and TRBJ1-1, with D tentatively TRBD1 (5 bases). The CDR3 runs to 15 residues. V dropped 3 bases and J dropped 0 bases, with 12 bases sitting between them. CDR1 and CDR2 (germline): SGDLS, YYNGEE. CDR3 bases read: TGTGCCAGCAGCGCGACCGGGACTCTGAACACTGAA. Its translation is CASSATGTLNTE. The CDR3 in full is CASSATGTLNTEAFF.

A remark on this clone: Coverage ceases 3 residues before the CDR3 finishes, and the germline J gene fills in the end. The V gene is TRBV20-1, the J gene TRBJ1-1; D is unclear. Germline V gives CDR1 DFQATT, CDR2 SNEGSKA (reference sequence). The length of the CDR3 is 15 residues. With 2 bases removed from V and 0 bases from J, the gap between germline ends came to 13 bases. Here the CDR3 reads CSARTPLPMNTEAFF. The part of the CDR3 DNA that was read is TGCAGTGCTAGAACCCCACTTCCTATGAACACTGAA.